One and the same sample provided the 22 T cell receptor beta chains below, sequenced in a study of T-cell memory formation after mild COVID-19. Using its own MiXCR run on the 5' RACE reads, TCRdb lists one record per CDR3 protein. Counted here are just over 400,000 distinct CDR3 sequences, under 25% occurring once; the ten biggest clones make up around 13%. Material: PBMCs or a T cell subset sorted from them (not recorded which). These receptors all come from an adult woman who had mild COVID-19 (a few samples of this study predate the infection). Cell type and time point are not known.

The CDR3 nucleotides read TGTGCCAGCAGCTTAGTGTCTGGGAGAATTCTTCGCACCGGGGAGCTGTTTTTT. This encodes CASSLVSGRILRTGELFF. The chain couples TRBV7-2 to TRBJ2-2; a weak D match, TRBD2 (5 bases). CDR1 and CDR2 (germline): SGHTA, FQGNSA. The CDR3 runs to 18 residues. The germline V and J ends were trimmed by 1 base and 4 bases, with 19 bases remaining between them.

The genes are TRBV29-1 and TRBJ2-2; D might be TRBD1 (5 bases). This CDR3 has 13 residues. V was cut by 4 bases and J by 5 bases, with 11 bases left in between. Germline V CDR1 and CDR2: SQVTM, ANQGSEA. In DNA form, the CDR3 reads TGCAGCGTTGGGGCAGGGTGGACCGGGGAGCTGTTTTTT. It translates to CSVGAGWTGELFF.

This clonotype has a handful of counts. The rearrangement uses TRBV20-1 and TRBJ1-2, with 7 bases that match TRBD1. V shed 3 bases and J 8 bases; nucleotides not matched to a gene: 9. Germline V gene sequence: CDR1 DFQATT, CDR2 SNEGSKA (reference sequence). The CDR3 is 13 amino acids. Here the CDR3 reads CSARPTGDGGYTF. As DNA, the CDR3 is TGCAGTGCTAGGCCAACAGGGGATGGGGGCTACACCTTC.

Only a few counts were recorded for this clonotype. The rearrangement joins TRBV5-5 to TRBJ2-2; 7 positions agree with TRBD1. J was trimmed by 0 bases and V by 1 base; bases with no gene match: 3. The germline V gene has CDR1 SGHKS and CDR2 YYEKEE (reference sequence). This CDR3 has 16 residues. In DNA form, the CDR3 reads TGTGCCAGCAGCTTGTTGGACAGGTCGAACACCGGGGAGCTGTTTTTT. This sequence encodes CASSLLDRSNTGELFF.

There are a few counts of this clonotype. CDR3 coding DNA: TGTGCCAGCAGGTACAGGGGTACGAACACTGAAGCTTTCTTT. It encodes CASRYRGTNTEAFF. The chain couples TRBV6-2 or TRBV6-3 to TRBJ1-1, with 7 bases lining up with TRBD1. The J segment lost 1 base and the V segment lost 6 bases, leaving 5 bases of the junction unmatched. Germline assignment: CDR1 MNHEY and CDR2 SVGEGT. The CDR3 is 14 amino acids.

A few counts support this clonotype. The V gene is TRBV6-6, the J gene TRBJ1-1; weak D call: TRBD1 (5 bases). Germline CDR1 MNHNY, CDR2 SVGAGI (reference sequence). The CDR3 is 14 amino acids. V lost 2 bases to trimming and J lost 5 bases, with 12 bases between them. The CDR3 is CASSYGQGGTEAFF. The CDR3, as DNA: TGTGCCAGCAGTTACGGCCAGGGTGGGACTGAAGCTTTCTTT.

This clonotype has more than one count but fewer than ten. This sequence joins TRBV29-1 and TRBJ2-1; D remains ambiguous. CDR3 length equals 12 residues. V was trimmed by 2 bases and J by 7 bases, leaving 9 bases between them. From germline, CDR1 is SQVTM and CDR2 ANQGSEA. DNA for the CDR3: TGCAGCGTTGAATGGGTAGCAAATGAGCAGTTCTTC. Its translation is CSVEWVANEQFF.

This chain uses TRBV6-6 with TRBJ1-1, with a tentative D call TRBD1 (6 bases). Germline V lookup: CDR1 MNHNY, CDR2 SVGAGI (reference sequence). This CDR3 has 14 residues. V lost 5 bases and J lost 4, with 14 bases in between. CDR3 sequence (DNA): TGTGCCAGCAGTAATCAAGGGGGAGGCACTGAAGCTTTCTTT. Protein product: CASSNQGGGTEAFF.

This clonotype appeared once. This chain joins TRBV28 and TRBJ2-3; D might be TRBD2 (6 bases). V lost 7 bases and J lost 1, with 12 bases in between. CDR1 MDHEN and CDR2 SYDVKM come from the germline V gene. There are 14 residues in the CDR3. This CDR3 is CASKAPGGTDTQYF. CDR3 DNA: TGTGCCAGCAAGGCGCCGGGGGGCACAGATACGCAGTATTTT.

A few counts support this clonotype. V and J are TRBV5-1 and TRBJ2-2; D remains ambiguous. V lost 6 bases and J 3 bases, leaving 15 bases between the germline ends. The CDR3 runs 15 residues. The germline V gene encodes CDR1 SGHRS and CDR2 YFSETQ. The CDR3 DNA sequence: TGCGCCAGCACCTCTGATCGCAAGTACACCGGGGAGCTGTTTTTT. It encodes CASTSDRKYTGELFF.

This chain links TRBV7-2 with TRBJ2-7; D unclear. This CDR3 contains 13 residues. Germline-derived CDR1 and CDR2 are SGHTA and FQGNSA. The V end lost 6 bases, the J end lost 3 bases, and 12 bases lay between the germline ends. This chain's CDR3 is CASSPDGFYEQYF. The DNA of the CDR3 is TGTGCCAGCAGTCCGGACGGGTTCTACGAGCAGTACTTC.

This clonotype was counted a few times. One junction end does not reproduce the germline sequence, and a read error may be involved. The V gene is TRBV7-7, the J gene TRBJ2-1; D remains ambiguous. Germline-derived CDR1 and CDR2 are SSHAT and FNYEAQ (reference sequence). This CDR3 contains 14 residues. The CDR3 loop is CASSFDVRYNEQFF. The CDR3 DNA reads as TGTGCTAGCAGCTTCGACGTGCGGTACAATGAGCAGTTCTTC.

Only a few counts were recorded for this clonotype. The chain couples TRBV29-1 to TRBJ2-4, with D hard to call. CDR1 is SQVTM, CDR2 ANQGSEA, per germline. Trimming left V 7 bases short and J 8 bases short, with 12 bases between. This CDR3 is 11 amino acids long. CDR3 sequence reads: CSAALRDIQYF. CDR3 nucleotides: TGCAGCGCTGCCCTTCGGGACATTCAGTACTTC.

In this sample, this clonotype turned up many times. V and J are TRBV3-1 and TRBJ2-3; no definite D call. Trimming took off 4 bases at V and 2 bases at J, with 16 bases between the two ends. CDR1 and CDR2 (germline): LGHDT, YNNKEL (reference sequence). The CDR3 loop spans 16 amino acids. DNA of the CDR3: TGTGCCAGCAGCCCCCGATGGACCGAGTTCACAGATACGCAGTATTTT. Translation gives CASSPRWTEFTDTQYF.

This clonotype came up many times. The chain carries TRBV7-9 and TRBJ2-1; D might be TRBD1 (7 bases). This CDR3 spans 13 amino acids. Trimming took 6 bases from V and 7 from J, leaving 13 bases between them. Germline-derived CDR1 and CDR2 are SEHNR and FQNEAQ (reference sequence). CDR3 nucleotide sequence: TGTGCCAGCAGTTACCCAGGGGGGAATGAGCAGTTCTTC. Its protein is CASSYPGGNEQFF.

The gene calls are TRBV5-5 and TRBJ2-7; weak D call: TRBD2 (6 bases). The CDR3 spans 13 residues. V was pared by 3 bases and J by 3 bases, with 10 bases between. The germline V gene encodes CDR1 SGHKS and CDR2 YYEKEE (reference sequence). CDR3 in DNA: TGTGCCAGCAGCTGGCGGGACGGCTACGAGCAGTACTTC. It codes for CASSWRDGYEQYF.

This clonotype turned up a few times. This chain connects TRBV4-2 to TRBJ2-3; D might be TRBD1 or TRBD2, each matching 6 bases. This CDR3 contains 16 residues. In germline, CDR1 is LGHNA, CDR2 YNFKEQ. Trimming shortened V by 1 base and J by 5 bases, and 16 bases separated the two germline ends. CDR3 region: CASSQVGGQGRDTQYF. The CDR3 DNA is TGTGCCAGCAGCCAAGTGGGAGGCCAGGGGAGAGATACGCAGTATTTT.

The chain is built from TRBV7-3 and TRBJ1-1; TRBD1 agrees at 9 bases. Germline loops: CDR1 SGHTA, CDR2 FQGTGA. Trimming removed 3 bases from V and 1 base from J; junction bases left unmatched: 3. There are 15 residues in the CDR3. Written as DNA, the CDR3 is TGTGCCAGCAGCTTGGGACAGGGACCGAACACTGAAGCTTTCTTT. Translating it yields CASSLGQGPNTEAFF.

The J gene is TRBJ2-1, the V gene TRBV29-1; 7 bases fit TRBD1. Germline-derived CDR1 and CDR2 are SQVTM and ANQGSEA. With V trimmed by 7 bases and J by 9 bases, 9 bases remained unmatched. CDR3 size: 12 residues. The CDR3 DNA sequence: TGCAGCGGGACAGGTAGTTGGAGTGAGCAGTTCTTC. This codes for CSGTGSWSEQFF.

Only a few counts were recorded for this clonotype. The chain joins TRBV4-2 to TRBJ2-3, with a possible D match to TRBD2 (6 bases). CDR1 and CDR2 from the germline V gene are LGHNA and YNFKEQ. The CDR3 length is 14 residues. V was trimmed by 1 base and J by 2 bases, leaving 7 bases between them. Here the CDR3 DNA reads TGTGCCAGCAGCCAAGGACTAGTCACAGATACGCAGTATTTT. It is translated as CASSQGLVTDTQYF.

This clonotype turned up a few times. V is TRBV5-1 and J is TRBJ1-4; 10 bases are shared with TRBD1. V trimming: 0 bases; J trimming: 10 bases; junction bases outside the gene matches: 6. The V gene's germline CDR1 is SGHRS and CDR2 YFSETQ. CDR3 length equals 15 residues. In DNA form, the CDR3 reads TGCGCCAGCAGCTTGGGGGACAGGGGCATTGGAAAACTGTTTTTT. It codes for CASSLGDRGIGKLFF. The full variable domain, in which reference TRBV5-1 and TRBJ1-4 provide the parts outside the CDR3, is KAGVTQTPRYLIKTRGQQVTLSCSPISGHRSVSWYQQTPGQGLQFLFEYFSETQRNKGNFPGRFSGRQFSNSRSEMNVSTLELGDSALYLCASSLGDRGIGKLFFGSGTQLSVL.

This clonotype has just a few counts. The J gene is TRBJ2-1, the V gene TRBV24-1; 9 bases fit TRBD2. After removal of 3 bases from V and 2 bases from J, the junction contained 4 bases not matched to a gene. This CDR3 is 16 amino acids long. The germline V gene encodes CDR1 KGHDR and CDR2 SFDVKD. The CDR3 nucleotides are TGTGCCACCAGTGATCCCGCGGGGGGGCCCTACAATGAGCAGTTCTTC. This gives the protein CATSDPAGGPYNEQFF.